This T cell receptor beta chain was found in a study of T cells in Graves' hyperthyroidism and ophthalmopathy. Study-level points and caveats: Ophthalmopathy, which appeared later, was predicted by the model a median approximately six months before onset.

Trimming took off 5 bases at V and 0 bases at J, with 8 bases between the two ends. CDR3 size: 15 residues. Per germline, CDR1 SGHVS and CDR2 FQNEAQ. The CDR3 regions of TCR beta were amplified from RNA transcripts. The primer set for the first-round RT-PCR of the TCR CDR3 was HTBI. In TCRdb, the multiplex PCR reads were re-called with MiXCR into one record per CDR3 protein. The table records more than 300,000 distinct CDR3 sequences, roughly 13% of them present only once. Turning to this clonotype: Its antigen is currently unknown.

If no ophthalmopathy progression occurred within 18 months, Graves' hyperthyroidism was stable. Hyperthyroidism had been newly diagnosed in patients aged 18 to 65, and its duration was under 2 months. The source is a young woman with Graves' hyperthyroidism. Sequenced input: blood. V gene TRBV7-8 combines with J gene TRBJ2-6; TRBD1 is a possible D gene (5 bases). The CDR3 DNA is TGTGCCAGCAGCGACGACAGCTCTGGGGCCAACGTCCTGACTTTC. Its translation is CASSDDSSGANVLTF.